These 10 T cell receptor beta chains share one sample of origin, sequenced in a study of vaccination and CD4 T cells after COVID-19. Cultured CD4+ T-cell DNA underwent Oncomine TCR Beta short-read sequencing. MiXCR was run by TCRdb on the PCR reads, yielding one entry per CDR3 protein. This repertoire shows roughly 13,000 distinct CDR3 sequences, around half found once; its top ten account for roughly 13%. These receptors' antigens are unknown. Treatment noted: approximately nine-day PBMC culture with coronavirus spike peptide pools or control peptides (ViraFEST assay). Sequenced input: CD4+ T cells from blood, cultured in vitro. These receptors originate from a human donor who had recovered from COVID-19.

The rearrangement uses TRBV15 and TRBJ1-1; D gene unclear. The ends were cut back, 1 base at V and 3 bases at J, with 3 bases in the middle. This CDR3 is 12 amino acids long. Germline assignment: CDR1 LNHNV and CDR2 YYDKDF (reference sequence). CDR3 DNA: TGTGCCACCAGCAGAGGGGACACTGAAGCTTTCTTT. Its protein product is CATSRGDTEAFF.

V usage is TRBV6-5 and J usage is TRBJ1-5, with D tentatively TRBD1 (5 bases). The CDR3 length is 13 residues. V was clipped by 4 bases and J by 4 bases, with 8 bases between them. Per the germline V gene, CDR1 is MNHEY and CDR2 is SVGAGI. CDR3 amino acids: CASSWDGNQPQHF. The CDR3 DNA reads TGTGCCAGCAGTTGGGACGGTAATCAGCCCCAGCATTTT.

This clonotype has more than one count but fewer than ten. The rearrangement links TRBV5-4 to TRBJ1-1; tentatively, D is TRBD1 (5 bases). The length of the CDR3 is 14 residues. The ends were cut back, 5 bases at V and 6 bases at J, with 17 bases in the middle. Germline CDR1 and CDR2: SGHNT and YYREEE (reference sequence). The CDR3 loop reads CASRGELGASEAFF. Written as DNA, the CDR3 is TGTGCCAGCAGGGGAGAGTTAGGGGCCTCTGAAGCTTTCTTT.

The gene calls are TRBV2 and TRBJ2-3, with TRBD2 identical over 11 bases. The germline gives CDR1 SNHLY, CDR2 FYNNEI. CDR3 length: 15 residues. The V and J ends lost 8 bases and 2 bases, in that order; junction bases with no gene match: 6. This chain's CDR3 is CASDGSGGATDTQYF. CDR3 DNA: TGTGCCAGCGATGGTAGCGGGGGGGCCACAGATACGCAGTATTTT.

V gene TRBV5-1 combines with J gene TRBJ2-2; TRBD2 might be the D (5 bases). The germline CDR1 and CDR2 sequences are SGHRS and YFSETQ. The CDR3 runs 13 residues. Trimming pared 4 bases from V and 6 bases from J, leaving 10 bases between. The CDR3 protein is CASSPNGAGELFF. The CDR3 nucleotides are TGCGCCAGCAGCCCGAACGGGGCCGGGGAGCTGTTTTTT.

This rearrangement joins TRBV7-8 to TRBJ2-2; no definite D call. V lost 5 bases, J lost 4 bases, and 11 bases lay in between. The CDR3 length is 14 residues. CDR1 is SGHVS and CDR2 is FQNEAQ in the germline V gene. CDR3 in DNA: TGTGCCAGCAGCCCAAACCGAGCCACCGGGGAGCTGTTTTTT. Translated, it gives CASSPNRATGELFF.

This chain connects TRBV7-2 to TRBJ2-3, with D tentatively TRBD1 or TRBD2 (5 bases each). This CDR3 is 15 amino acids long. In germline, CDR1 is SGHTA, CDR2 FQGNSA. The germline V and J ends were trimmed by 1 base and 1 base, with 9 bases remaining between them. The CDR3 DNA reads as TGTGCCAGCAGCTTAGAAGGGGACCGCACAGATACGCAGTATTTT. It yields the protein CASSLEGDRTDTQYF.

This clonotype showed up just a few times. The chain employs TRBV11-3 and TRBJ1-2, with TRBD1 as a possible D gene (6 bases). Germline CDR1 reads SGHNT; CDR2 reads YENEEA. The CDR3 is made up of 14 amino acids. The V and J ends lost 0 bases and 8 bases respectively, with 13 bases between them. In nucleotides, the CDR3 is TGTGCCAGCAGCTTAGACCCGGGGGCTCAGGGCTACACCTTC. This gives the protein CASSLDPGAQGYTF.

The chain couples TRBV11-2 to TRBJ2-7; D call uncertain. V gave up 3 bases and J gave up 3 bases, with 12 bases separating them. This CDR3 region has 14 residues. Germline V gene lookup returns CDR1 SGHAT and CDR2 FQNNGV. The CDR3 reads CASSLGAANYEQYF. DNA for the CDR3: TGTGCCAGCAGCTTGGGTGCGGCTAACTACGAGCAGTACTTC.

This clonotype was detected once. A read error may account for a junction end that differs from germline. The rearrangement joins TRBV5-1 to TRBJ2-5; the match to TRBD1 covers 8 bases. The CDR3 extends over 16 amino acids. Germline CDR1 and CDR2: SGHRS and YFSETQ. CDR3 sequence reads: CTSSWADRVGQETQYF. The CDR3 DNA sequence: TGCACCAGCAGCTGGGCGGACAGGGTTGGCCAAGAGACCCAGTACTTC.